The rows below give T cell receptor beta chains drawn from one sample of a study of memory CD4+ T cells and cytomegalovirus serostatus. Repertoires were generated with immunoSEQ multiplex PCR, while TCRdb's copy carries only in-frame clones and drops some. This sample has over 65,000 clones, with under 80% found just once. The material sequenced was memory CD4+ T cells from blood. These receptors were collected from an adult in good health and CMV-seropositive. The CDR3 runs from the conserved cysteine through the conserved F or W. Fields, in order: V gene, J gene, D gene, CDR3 length, clone size, CDR3 DNA, CDR3 protein. The D gene is left open where the match is weak. Clone size appears in some rows only: once, few, many, or a class for an expanded clone.

V gene: TRBV9
J gene: TRBJ2-1
D gene: TRBD2
CDR3 length: 18
clone size: -
CDR3 DNA: TGTGCCAGCAGCGTATCGTCGAGGGGACTAGCGGGGTTCTCGGAGCAGTTCTTC
CDR3 protein: CASSVSSRGLAGFSEQFF

V gene: TRBV6-4
J gene: TRBJ1-2
D gene: -
CDR3 length: 12
clone size: -
CDR3 DNA: TGTGCCAGCAGTGACGGGAACTATGGCTACACCTTC
CDR3 protein: CASSDGNYGYTF

V gene: TRBV7-6
J gene: TRBJ1-3
D gene: -
CDR3 length: 15
clone size: -
CDR3 DNA: TGTGCCAGCAGCCCTACAGGGAGGTCTGGAAACACCATATATTTT
CDR3 protein: CASSPTGRSGNTIYF

V gene: TRBV10-3
J gene: TRBJ2-2
D gene: TRBD2
CDR3 length: 15
clone size: -
CDR3 DNA: TGTGCCATCCGGTCGACTAGCGACTACACCGGGGAGCTGTTTTTT
CDR3 protein: CAIRSTSDYTGELFF

V gene: TRBV7-2
J gene: TRBJ1-2
D gene: -
CDR3 length: 15
clone size: -
CDR3 DNA: TGTGCCAGCAGCTTAGTTAAAGGGGGGGACTATGGCTACACCTTC
CDR3 protein: CASSLVKGGDYGYTF

V gene: TRBV19
J gene: TRBJ1-1
D gene: -
CDR3 length: 14
clone size: few
CDR3 DNA: TGTGCCAGTAGTATGGGAGGGGAGGAGACTGAAGCTTTCTTT
CDR3 protein: CASSMGGEETEAFF

V gene: TRBV12-5
J gene: TRBJ2-3
D gene: TRBD2
CDR3 length: 13
clone size: -
CDR3 DNA: TGTGCTTGGACTAGCGGGATCTCAGATACGCAGTATTTT
CDR3 protein: CAWTSGISDTQYF

V gene: TRBV7-2
J gene: TRBJ1-2
D gene: -
CDR3 length: 16
clone size: -
CDR3 DNA: TGTGCCAGCAGCTTAGAGGGCAGTTCCAGTTACTATGGCTACACCTTC
CDR3 protein: CASSLEGSSSYYGYTF

V gene: TRBV27
J gene: TRBJ1-1
D gene: TRBD1
CDR3 length: 13
clone size: few
CDR3 DNA: TGTGCCAGCAGTTTTCGACAGGGGCATGAAGCTTTCTTT
CDR3 protein: CASSFRQGHEAFF

V gene: TRBV19
J gene: TRBJ2-5
D gene: -
CDR3 length: 13
clone size: -
CDR3 DNA: TGTGCCAGTAGCGACGGACGGCGAGAGACCCAGTACTTC
CDR3 protein: CASSDGRRETQYF

V gene: TRBV7-2
J gene: TRBJ1-2
D gene: -
CDR3 length: 12
clone size: -
CDR3 DNA: TGTGCCAGCAGCTTATTTTCCACCGGCTACACCTTC
CDR3 protein: CASSLFSTGYTF

V gene: TRBV5-1
J gene: TRBJ1-1
D gene: TRBD1
CDR3 length: 14
clone size: -
CDR3 DNA: TGCGCCAGCAGCCGGACAGGGGGGAACACTGAAGCTTTCTTT
CDR3 protein: CASSRTGGNTEAFF

V gene: TRBV18
J gene: TRBJ1-2
D gene: TRBD1
CDR3 length: 15
clone size: -
CDR3 DNA: TGTGCCAGCTCACGGGCTACAGGGGGTGAACATGGCTACACCTTC
CDR3 protein: CASSRATGGEHGYTF

V gene: TRBV11-2
J gene: TRBJ2-1
D gene: TRBD2
CDR3 length: 17
clone size: -
CDR3 DNA: TGTGCCAGCAGCTCCGGACTAGCGGGAGAAGGGTACAATGAGCAGTTCTTC
CDR3 protein: CASSSGLAGEGYNEQFF

V gene: TRBV19
J gene: TRBJ1-1
D gene: -
CDR3 length: 13
clone size: -
CDR3 DNA: TGTGCCAGTAGTATATTCCGGAACACTGAAGCTTTCTTT
CDR3 protein: CASSIFRNTEAFF

V gene: TRBV19
J gene: TRBJ2-5
D gene: TRBD1
CDR3 length: 17
clone size: -
CDR3 DNA: TGTGCCAGTAGTATAGGTTTCCCGGGACAGGGTGAAGAGACCCAGTACTTC
CDR3 protein: CASSIGFPGQGEETQYF

V gene: TRBV5-4
J gene: TRBJ1-2
D gene: -
CDR3 length: 14
clone size: -
CDR3 DNA: TGTGCCAGCAGCCCGGGGGGGTTAAACTATGGCTACACCTTC
CDR3 protein: CASSPGGLNYGYTF

V gene: TRBV19
J gene: TRBJ2-7
D gene: TRBD1
CDR3 length: 18
clone size: -
CDR3 DNA: TGTGCCAGTAGTATGGGGACAGACCGGTTTGGGGCTTCCTACGAGCAGTACTTC
CDR3 protein: CASSMGTDRFGASYEQYF

V gene: TRBV5-1
J gene: TRBJ1-4
D gene: -
CDR3 length: 14
clone size: -
CDR3 DNA: TGCGCCAGCAGCTTCCAGGGGATTAATGAAAAACTGTTTTTT
CDR3 protein: CASSFQGINEKLFF

V gene: TRBV7-2
J gene: TRBJ2-2
D gene: -
CDR3 length: 14
clone size: -
CDR3 DNA: TGTGCCAGCAGCTTGGGGCAGAACACCGGGGAGCTGTTTTTT
CDR3 protein: CASSLGQNTGELFF

V gene: TRBV2
J gene: TRBJ2-1
D gene: TRBD2
CDR3 length: 16
clone size: -
CDR3 DNA: TGTGCCAGCGGCCCCAGGGGAATAGCGGGGGGTCCTGAGCAGTTCTTC
CDR3 protein: CASGPRGIAGGPEQFF

V gene: TRBV18
J gene: TRBJ2-1
D gene: TRBD2
CDR3 length: 13
clone size: -
CDR3 DNA: TGTGCCAGCTCACCAGCCGGGAGGGATGAGCAGTTCTTC
CDR3 protein: CASSPAGRDEQFF

V gene: TRBV7-2
J gene: TRBJ1-1
D gene: -
CDR3 length: 18
clone size: -
CDR3 DNA: TGTGCCAGCAGCTTAGAAATGGCCCTCGGTAGGAAGAACACTGAAGCTTTCTTT
CDR3 protein: CASSLEMALGRKNTEAFF

V gene: TRBV6-1
J gene: TRBJ1-1
D gene: -
CDR3 length: 16
clone size: -
CDR3 DNA: TGTGCCAGCAGTGAAGCAAGAGGCAGGGCCTGGCGTGAAGCTTTCTTT
CDR3 protein: CASSEARGRAWREAFF

V gene: TRBV2
J gene: TRBJ1-5
D gene: TRBD1
CDR3 length: 15
clone size: -
CDR3 DNA: TGTGCCAGCAGCAAATACCGGGACAGGACTCAGCCCCAGCATTTT
CDR3 protein: CASSKYRDRTQPQHF

V gene: TRBV7-2
J gene: TRBJ2-3
D gene: TRBD2
CDR3 length: 16
clone size: -
CDR3 DNA: TGTGCCAGCAGCTTAGTAGGGACTAGCGGCACAGATACGCAGTATTTT
CDR3 protein: CASSLVGTSGTDTQYF

V gene: TRBV30
J gene: TRBJ2-1
D gene: TRBD2
CDR3 length: 16
clone size: -
CDR3 DNA: TGTGCCTGGAGAGGACTTGGGGTAGCGGGATTGGATGAGCAGTTCTTC
CDR3 protein: CAWRGLGVAGLDEQFF

V gene: TRBV14
J gene: TRBJ1-1
D gene: -
CDR3 length: 13
clone size: once
CDR3 DNA: TGTGCCAGCAGCCAACAGGGAGTAACTGAAGCTTTCTTT
CDR3 protein: CASSQQGVTEAFF

V gene: TRBV9
J gene: TRBJ1-2
D gene: -
CDR3 length: 15
clone size: -
CDR3 DNA: TGTGCCAGCAGCGTAGTGGAGAATGCTAACTATGGCTACACCTTC
CDR3 protein: CASSVVENANYGYTF

V gene: TRBV6-5
J gene: TRBJ2-2
D gene: -
CDR3 length: 15
clone size: few
CDR3 DNA: TGTGCCAGCAGTTACTCAGGGGGGTGGGCCGGGGAGCTGTTTTTT
CDR3 protein: CASSYSGGWAGELFF

V gene: TRBV5-6
J gene: TRBJ1-2
D gene: TRBD1
CDR3 length: 14
clone size: -
CDR3 DNA: TGTGCCAGCAGTAGACAGGGGATGGGGTATGGCTACACCTTC
CDR3 protein: CASSRQGMGYGYTF

V gene: TRBV30
J gene: TRBJ2-5
D gene: TRBD1
CDR3 length: 13
clone size: -
CDR3 DNA: TGTGCCCACCGAACAGGGGGCGGGGAGACCCAGTACTTC
CDR3 protein: CAHRTGGGETQYF

V gene: TRBV6-6
J gene: TRBJ1-2
D gene: -
CDR3 length: 13
clone size: few
CDR3 DNA: TGTGCCAGCAGTTACTCGTCTAGAAATGGCTACACCTTC
CDR3 protein: CASSYSSRNGYTF

V gene: TRBV16
J gene: TRBJ1-2
D gene: -
CDR3 length: 13
clone size: -
CDR3 DNA: TGTGCCAGCAGCCAATCCAACAGGGAGGGCTACACCTTC
CDR3 protein: CASSQSNREGYTF

V gene: TRBV19
J gene: TRBJ1-5
D gene: -
CDR3 length: 16
clone size: -
CDR3 DNA: TGTGCCAGTAGTACTCCACTAGGGACATCGGATCAGCCCCAGCATTTT
CDR3 protein: CASSTPLGTSDQPQHF

V gene: TRBV27
J gene: TRBJ2-3
D gene: TRBD2
CDR3 length: 17
clone size: -
CDR3 DNA: TGTGCCAGCAGTTTAAGACTAGCGGGGGTCAGCACAGATACGCAGTATTTT
CDR3 protein: CASSLRLAGVSTDTQYF

V gene: TRBV5-6
J gene: TRBJ1-1
D gene: -
CDR3 length: 11
clone size: few
CDR3 DNA: TGTGCCAGCAGCATGCAACTTGAAGCTTTCTTT
CDR3 protein: CASSMQLEAFF

V gene: TRBV5-8
J gene: TRBJ1-5
D gene: -
CDR3 length: 15
clone size: once
CDR3 DNA: TGTGCCAGCAGCTTGATCCCTAATAGCAATCAGCCCCAGCATTTT
CDR3 protein: CASSLIPNSNQPQHF

V gene: TRBV2
J gene: TRBJ2-4
D gene: TRBD1
CDR3 length: 20
clone size: few
CDR3 DNA: TGTGCCAGCAGCAACTGGGACAGGGGATTTGGACAACTAGCCAAAAACATTCAGTACTTC
CDR3 protein: CASSNWDRGFGQLAKNIQYF

V gene: TRBV11-2
J gene: TRBJ1-3
D gene: -
CDR3 length: 13
clone size: -
CDR3 DNA: TGTGCCAGCAGCTTTAATTCTGGAAACACCATATATTTT
CDR3 protein: CASSFNSGNTIYF

V gene: TRBV14
J gene: TRBJ2-1
D gene: TRBD1
CDR3 length: 16
clone size: once
CDR3 DNA: TGTGCCAGCAGCCCTAACCGACAGGGGGTCCGGAATGAGCAGTTCTTC
CDR3 protein: CASSPNRQGVRNEQFF

V gene: TRBV7-2
J gene: TRBJ2-2
D gene: -
CDR3 length: 12
clone size: -
CDR3 DNA: TGTGCCAGCAGCACTCGGTCCGGGGAGCTGTTTTTT
CDR3 protein: CASSTRSGELFF

V gene: TRBV29-1
J gene: TRBJ1-1
D gene: TRBD1
CDR3 length: 13
clone size: -
CDR3 DNA: TGCAGCGCCCGGACAGGGGGGAACACTGAAGCTTTCTTT
CDR3 protein: CSARTGGNTEAFF

V gene: TRBV2
J gene: TRBJ2-1
D gene: -
CDR3 length: 12
clone size: -
CDR3 DNA: TGTGCCAGCAGTGAATGGCGGGAAGGGGAGTTCTTC
CDR3 protein: CASSEWREGEFF

V gene: TRBV4-1
J gene: TRBJ1-4
D gene: TRBD1
CDR3 length: 20
clone size: -
CDR3 DNA: TGCGCCAGCAGCCCCAATACACAGGGGACAGGGCTGGATATAGGTGAAAAACTGTTTTTT
CDR3 protein: CASSPNTQGTGLDIGEKLFF

V gene: TRBV11-1
J gene: TRBJ1-1
D gene: -
CDR3 length: 16
clone size: -
CDR3 DNA: TGTGCCAGCAGCTTGGGGGGAACAATTATGAACACTGAAGCTTTCTTT
CDR3 protein: CASSLGGTIMNTEAFF

V gene: TRBV18
J gene: TRBJ1-5
D gene: TRBD1
CDR3 length: 15
clone size: -
CDR3 DNA: TGTGCCAGCTCGTCAGGGGGCGTTGGCAATCAGCCCCAGCATTTT
CDR3 protein: CASSSGGVGNQPQHF

V gene: TRBV2
J gene: TRBJ1-4
D gene: -
CDR3 length: 14
clone size: -
CDR3 DNA: TGTGCCAGCACCCAGGGGAGAGGGTGGGAAAAACTGTTTTTT
CDR3 protein: CASTQGRGWEKLFF

V gene: TRBV10-3
J gene: TRBJ2-3
D gene: TRBD2
CDR3 length: 15
clone size: once
CDR3 DNA: TGTGCCATCAGTGAGAGAAGCGGGACCGGGGATACGCAGTATTTT
CDR3 protein: CAISERSGTGDTQYF

V gene: TRBV18
J gene: TRBJ1-1
D gene: -
CDR3 length: 13
clone size: few
CDR3 DNA: TGTGCCAGCTCAACGACAGACAACACTGAAGCTTTCTTT
CDR3 protein: CASSTTDNTEAFF

V gene: TRBV7-9
J gene: TRBJ1-2
D gene: -
CDR3 length: 14
clone size: -
CDR3 DNA: TGTGCCAGCAGCTTATACCAGGGAGAAAGTGGCTACACCTTC
CDR3 protein: CASSLYQGESGYTF

V gene: TRBV5-1
J gene: TRBJ1-2
D gene: -
CDR3 length: 15
clone size: -
CDR3 DNA: TGCGCCAGCAGCTTGGCCGGGGGGTACCGGCAGAGCTACACCTTC
CDR3 protein: CASSLAGGYRQSYTF

V gene: TRBV7-9
J gene: TRBJ1-2
D gene: -
CDR3 length: 13
clone size: few
CDR3 DNA: TGTGCCAGCAGCAAGACAGGAACCGATGGCTACACCTTC
CDR3 protein: CASSKTGTDGYTF

V gene: TRBV27
J gene: TRBJ1-1
D gene: -
CDR3 length: 17
clone size: -
CDR3 DNA: TGTGCCAGCAGTGCCAAAAAAACCGTACTAGAGAACACTGAAGCTTTCTTT
CDR3 protein: CASSAKKTVLENTEAFF

V gene: TRBV6-6
J gene: TRBJ2-1
D gene: TRBD1
CDR3 length: 14
clone size: -
CDR3 DNA: TGTGCCAGCAGTAACCGGGACAGGGGCAATGAGCAGTTCTTC
CDR3 protein: CASSNRDRGNEQFF

V gene: TRBV19
J gene: TRBJ1-5
D gene: -
CDR3 length: 13
clone size: -
CDR3 DNA: TGTGCCAGTACCCGGACTCAGAATCAGCCCCAGCATTTT
CDR3 protein: CASTRTQNQPQHF

V gene: TRBV5-6
J gene: TRBJ2-5
D gene: -
CDR3 length: 15
clone size: -
CDR3 DNA: TGTGCCAGCAGCGCGACAAGCGGGCAGCAAGAGACCCAGTACTTC
CDR3 protein: CASSATSGQQETQYF

V gene: TRBV4-3
J gene: TRBJ1-5
D gene: -
CDR3 length: 14
clone size: -
CDR3 DNA: TGCGCCAGCAGCCAAGAAGCGGGGTACCAGCCCCAGCATTTT
CDR3 protein: CASSQEAGYQPQHF

V gene: TRBV19
J gene: TRBJ1-1
D gene: -
CDR3 length: 13
clone size: few
CDR3 DNA: TGTGCCAGTAGTCCTTACATGAACACTGAAGCTTTCTTT
CDR3 protein: CASSPYMNTEAFF

V gene: TRBV7-9
J gene: TRBJ2-5
D gene: -
CDR3 length: 12
clone size: -
CDR3 DNA: TGTGCCAGCAGCTTAGTCGTAGAGACCCAGTACTTC
CDR3 protein: CASSLVVETQYF